This TCR beta chain was sequenced for a study of blood T cell repertoires in COVID-19. Using immunoSEQ multiplex PCR, the repertoire was profiled, and TCRdb retains in-frame clones only, with some absent. The table lists 220,000 or so clones, about four fifths of them singletons. J lost 3 bases, V lost 6 bases, and 11 bases had no gene match. Germline assignment: CDR1 SQVTM and CDR2 ANQGSEA. This CDR3 is 15 amino acids long. This sequence was found in a woman between 40 and 55 years old who had recovered from COVID-19. Sequencing was carried out using PBMCs or T cells enriched from blood (not recorded which). This chain joins TRBV29-1 and TRBJ2-7, with TRBD2 identical over 10 bases. The chain's CDR3 is CSVAKLAGLDYEQYF. The CDR3 region has the DNA TGCAGCGTCGCTAAACTAGCGGGGCTTGACTACGAGCAGTACTTC.